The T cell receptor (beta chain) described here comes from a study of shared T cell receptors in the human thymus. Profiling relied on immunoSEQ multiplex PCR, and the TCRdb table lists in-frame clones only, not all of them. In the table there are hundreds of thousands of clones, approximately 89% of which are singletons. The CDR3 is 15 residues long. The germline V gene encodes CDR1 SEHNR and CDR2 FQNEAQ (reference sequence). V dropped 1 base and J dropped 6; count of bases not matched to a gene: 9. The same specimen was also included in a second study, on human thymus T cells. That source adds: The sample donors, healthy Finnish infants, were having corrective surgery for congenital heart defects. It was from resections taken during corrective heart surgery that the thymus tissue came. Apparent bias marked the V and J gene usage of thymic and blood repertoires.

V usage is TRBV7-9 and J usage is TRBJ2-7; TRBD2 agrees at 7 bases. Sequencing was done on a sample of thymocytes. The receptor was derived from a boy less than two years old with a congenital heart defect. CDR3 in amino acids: CASSLVAGVRSEQYF. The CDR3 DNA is TGTGCCAGCAGCTTAGTGGCGGGAGTAAGATCCGAGCAGTACTTC.